The source of this T cell receptor beta chain is a study of neurological immune-mediated disorders. Using its own MiXCR run on the 5' RACE reads, TCRdb lists one record per CDR3 protein. The data contain approximately 130,000 distinct CDR3 sequences, roughly 3.2% of them seen just once; the ten biggest clones take up 1.3%. This clonotype occurred many times. This CDR3 spans 14 amino acids. The V end lost 10 bases, the J end lost 4 bases, and 17 bases lay between the germline ends. Sequenced: PBMCs. The sequence derives from a woman in her 30s with multiple sclerosis. The chain joins TRBV12-3 or TRBV12-4 to TRBJ2-1; D tentatively fits TRBD1 or TRBD2 (5 bases each). The CDR3 nucleotides are TGTGCCATCAACAGGCTGTGGGGGTACAATGAGCAGTTCTTC. Translated, it gives CAINRLWGYNEQFF.